This T cell receptor beta chain was sequenced during a study of cytomegalovirus exposure and HLA in healthy donors (dated by TCRdb to about 2017). Background for the entire study: In an earlier analysis of 587 of the donors, around 300 Gb of sequence data and some 120 million unique TCR beta sequences from some 170 million T cells were reported. An early release covering roughly 640 HLA-typed donors comprised about 300 gigabases of sequencing data and roughly 86 million unique TCR sequences. Of the roughly 400 genotyped donors, 65% to 90% were placed in the genetic ancestry cluster associated with self-reported Caucasian donors. The study aimed to test whether cataloging public T cell receptors could reveal signatures of past pathogen exposure. The T cell repertoires of several hundred subjects were profiled by immunosequencing and related to cytomegalovirus serostatus. A separate validation cohort of roughly 110 different subjects was used in addition to the 666-subject first cohort. High-throughput TCR immunosequencing, statistical association of individual TCRs with disease status, and machine learning were combined to predict cytomegalovirus infection status. A later analysis re-analyzed previously published TCR beta repertoires from roughly 600 donors and added high-resolution HLA genotyping to study TCR occurrence patterns. Rather than using new phenotypic data, the later analysis identified candidate immune exposures from TCR beta sequences and from how often those sequences occurred across donors. An earlier analysis of several hundred of the donors applied high-throughput TCR beta sequencing to assess whether each TCR beta V gene segment acted as functional or pseudogenic. Donor age, sex, ethnicity and CMV serostatus were compiled alongside the repertoire data. In a later genetic analysis, genome-wide SNP genotypes for about 55% of the roughly 670 donors were used, and that subset was treated as a discovery cohort. Every repertoire in the discovery cohort had been generated on one and the same sequencing platform. HLA typing covered class I and class II loci at four-digit resolution. Typing coverage varied by locus: about 620-630 donors for A, B, C, DRB1 and DQB1; roughly 560 for DQA1; about 590 for DPA1; approximately 450 for DPB1. Roughly 5 DR-DQ haplotypes were handled as single units for association and clustering, since linkage in the cohort was strong. On average, 235,054 unique TCR beta nucleotide sequences were sequenced per donor among 350 to 400 genotyped donors of the cohort, with roughly 18% of those sequences being non-productive. What the research found in general, with its limitations: While some public TCRs were present in many individuals, most TCR sequences turned up only very rarely across donors. In both the original and validation cohorts, the classifier was reported to diagnose cytomegalovirus status with high specificity and sensitivity. This cohort had only TCR beta chains sequenced, and the lack of alpha or paired-chain data limited which features could be detected. A further reported finding was that TCR beta sequences accurately predicted the HLA-A and HLA-B alleles for most subjects in the first cohort. Roughly 15 rarely observed V segments, including chromosome 9 orphons, were excluded from the earlier analysis of a few hundred of the donors because counts were too low. A few of the identified cytomegalovirus-associated TCR beta chains were confirmed in vitro to be specific for cytomegalovirus antigens. In an earlier analysis of approximately 590 of the donors, most TCR beta V segments appeared in productive rearrangements about 87% or about 30% of the time, broadly matching IMGT annotations. A later analysis reported that several top co-occurrence clusters appeared linked to parvovirus B19, influenza, CMV and Epstein-Barr virus. Immune exposure information for the cohort was limited to CMV serostatus. The authors suggested that the approach could potentially be generalized to other disease states and immunological phenotypes. The presence/absence analyses assumed that sequencing depth was roughly uniform across donors, and that assumption may not be true. In a later analysis, HLA-associated TCR beta chains showed more clonal expansion and lower generation probabilities than non-associated chains that were equally common. When HLA alleles, especially DR and DQ, strongly co-occurred, TCR associations were difficult to assign to individual alleles. A cluster of highly shared sequence variants was judged likely to represent a technical artifact of the sequencing pipeline. A later genetic analysis associated a missense DCLRE1C variant with V-gene and J-gene trimming of TCR beta chains, and an independent cohort replicated the association. The 87-base-pair reads could not distinguish some IMGT-functional V segments, including TRBV6-2 and TRBV6-3, so those segments were excluded. In a later analysis, the rate of TCR association differed among HLA loci, with DRB1 alleles having the most associated TCRs and HLA-C alleles having the fewest. At a false discovery rate of 0.05, a later analysis linked 16,951 TCR beta sequences to specific HLA alleles. A later genetic analysis reported fewer N-insertions in productive TCRs among donors in an Asian-associated ancestry cluster than the roughly 700-donor mean. The study gave a list of about 170 TCR beta chains associated with cytomegalovirus. Most CMV-associated TCR beta chains appeared to be HLA-restricted in a later analysis, and the HLA associations seemed to be driven largely by CMV exposure. Correlated functional status among segregating V segments might reflect linkage disequilibrium, but an unknown experimental factor could not be ruled out. Because some donors lacked HLA typing at each locus, the association tests relied only on the typed subset.

From a lookup of the germline V gene (reference sequence), CDR1 and CDR2 are MNHEY and SMNVEV. Trimming at the junction amounts to 3 bases on V and 4 bases on J, and the germline ends lie 9 bases apart. Spanning cysteine to phenylalanine, the CDR3 consists of 13 amino acids. The only DNA kept is the CDR3, 39 bases in frame from the first base. The cohort was made up of several hundred healthy bone marrow donors. All cohort members were sampled while nominally healthy, although unrecorded immune exposures were likely present. The donor tested CMV seronegative, placing the donor among the 350 to 400 seronegative members of the cohort. Every donor gave a peripheral blood sample, and the peripheral blood mononuclear cells from that sample were used for TCR beta sequencing. Genomic DNA was extracted from the blood cell samples with the Qiagen DNeasy Blood Extraction Kit. Points on this clone: No antigen is known for it.

Library preparation used the immunoSEQ multiplex PCR assay. The multiplex PCR relied on a mix of 60 forward primers for TCR Vbeta segments and 13 reverse primers for TCR Jbeta segments. The CDR3 region of rearranged TCR beta genes was amplified from genomic DNA by a multiplex PCR assay. The Illumina HiSeq System was used to sequence the amplified TCR beta libraries as 87-base-pair reads. Processing in the source paper ran as follows. A later analysis counted about 82 million unique TCR beta chains across the 550 to 800 repertoires, and some 11 million of these chains were shared by at least two donors. A nearest-neighbor algorithm error-corrected the raw reads and collapsed the reads into unique sequences, merging closely related sequences to remove PCR and sequencing errors. CDR3 sequences were aligned to IMGT reference sequences to assign V, D and J gene segments. For a sequence to be retained, a match of at least six nucleotides to both a V gene segment and a J gene segment was required. A rearrangement was called productive if the CDR3 had no stop codons and remained in frame with V and J, and every other rearrangement was called non-productive. Following IMGT convention, CDR3 was defined as the stretch from the second conserved V-encoded cysteine up to the conserved J-encoded phenylalanine. In an earlier analysis of more than 550 of the donors, sequences lacking an unambiguous match to a single V gene segment were excluded. An earlier analysis of just under 600 of the donors called V segments functional above 56.7% productive rearrangements and segregating when the between-donor standard deviation exceeded 5%. To diagnose cytomegalovirus status from the catalog of TCR beta chain sequences, a statistical classification framework was built. A later analysis assigned V and J genes by comparing TCR nucleotide sequences with IMGT/GENE-DB human TR gene sequences. The TCRdist pipeline was used in a later analysis to assign CDR3 sequences and most-parsimonious VDJ recombination scenarios. A later analysis defined each TCR beta chain by its CDR3 amino acid sequence plus V-gene family, and excluded reads lacking a unique V-gene family. As a way to deal with suspected cross-contamination and a sequencing artifact, a later analysis dropped more than 500 nucleotide sequences that were highly shared and had low generation probability. In a later analysis, a clonal expansion index for each public chain was calculated from normalized within-repertoire ranks of inferred template counts. A later analysis computed generation probabilities with a VDJ recombination model fitted to out-of-frame rearrangements, and checked the results against IGoR. In a later analysis, hypergeometric tests were used to score TCR-TCR, TCR-HLA and TCR-CMV co-occurrence, with a repertoire-size bias correction applied to TCR pairs. To estimate false discovery rates, a later analysis permuted the HLA or CMV assignments 20 times. In a later analysis, co-occurring TCRs were grouped using DBSCAN, with TCRdist sequence similarity added in when clustering inside HLA-allele-positive subsets. Repertoires with fewer than 30,000 or more than 120,000 public chains were left out of co-occurrence clustering, as were a handful of repertoires with anomalous nucleotide sharing. This immuneACCESS table, as held by TCRdb, lists in-frame sequences with V and J called but not all clones. Of the missing ones, under half trace to an unresolved V gene in checked studies; the others have no known cause. V and J calls and clone size are copied from that table; D and trimming were computed from the DNA. The table for this sample shows roughly 42,000 clones. Of the sample, 1% to 1.5% falls within the top ten clones.

Sequencing was done on a sample of PBMCs. The receptor was derived from a man younger than 40 in good health and CMV-seronegative. The chain is assembled from TRBV27 and TRBJ1-1, with TRBD1 tentatively as D gene (5 bases match). The CDR3 amino acid sequence is: CASSLDKSTEAFF. The base sequence is TGTGCCAGCAGTTTGGACAAGAGCACTGAAGCTTTCTTT.